This section outlines one TCR beta chain sequence together with its context. This entry comes from a study of blood T cell repertoires in COVID-19. For the study at large: Samples came from the United States, Italy and Spain, spanning acute and convalescent COVID-19. Sources were T cells, B-cell-depleted T cells, or PBMCs; the material itself was cDNA or gDNA.

V was cut by 5 bases and J by 3 bases, with 14 bases left in between. The CDR3 sequence is 14 residues long. Germline V gives CDR1 SEHNR, CDR2 FQNEAQ (reference sequence). Under the authors' procedure: Reference gene primer amplification gave estimated nucleated cell counts. The repertoire was sequenced with immunoSEQ multiplex PCR; TCRdb's copy has only in-frame clones and lacks some. The V and J calls and clone size are taken from that table; D and trimming were inferred from the DNA. This table holds some 80,000 clones, less than 90% found once. The chain has TRBV7-9 and TRBJ2-7; D possibly corresponds to TRBD1 (6 bases). This clonotype originated in a human donor in a cohort sampled during active COVID-19. Sequences were obtained from peripheral blood. CDR3 nucleotides: TGTGCCAGCAGCGAGCAGGGGACGTTCTACGAGCAGTACTTC. This codes for CASSEQGTFYEQYF. The variable domain in full, with the rest retrieved from reference TRBV7-9 and TRBJ2-7, is DTGVSQNPRHKITKRGQNVTFRCDPISEHNRLYWYRQTLGQGPEFLTYFQNEAQLEKSRLLSDRFSAERPKGSFSTLEIQRTEQGDSAMYLCASSEQGTFYEQYFGPGTRLTVT.